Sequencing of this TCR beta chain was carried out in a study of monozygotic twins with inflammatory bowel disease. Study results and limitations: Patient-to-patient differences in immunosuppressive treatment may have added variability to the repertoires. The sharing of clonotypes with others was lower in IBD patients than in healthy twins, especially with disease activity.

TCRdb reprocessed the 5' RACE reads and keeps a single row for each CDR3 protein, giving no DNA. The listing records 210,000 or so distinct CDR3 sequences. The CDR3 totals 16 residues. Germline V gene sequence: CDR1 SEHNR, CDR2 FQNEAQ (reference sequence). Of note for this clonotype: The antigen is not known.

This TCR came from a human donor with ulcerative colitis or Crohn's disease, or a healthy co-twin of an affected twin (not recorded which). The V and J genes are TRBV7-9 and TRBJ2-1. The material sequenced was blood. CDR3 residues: CASSQDAWVSYNEQFF.